This passage covers 25 T cell receptor beta chains from one sample sequenced in a study of blood T cell repertoires in COVID-19 (TCRdb year 2020). Receptor amplification or capture employed the immunoSEQ multiplex PCR assay. Here the immuneACCESS table is served through TCRdb, limited to in-frame sequences with V and J called. Missing clones are a known gap in these copies; in checked studies unresolved V genes cover under half, and the rest lacks a known reason. In all, the sample holds 210,000 or so clones, and approximately 80% of those were seen once. Together, the top ten hold about 4% of the sample. The sample consisted of PBMCs or T cells enriched from blood (not recorded which). These receptors originate from a man aged 30-40 years with acute COVID-19.

The chain has TRBV28 and TRBJ2-1, with TRBD1 matching 7 bases. The CDR3 covers 13 residues. The trim removed 7 bases at V and 0 bases at J, leaving 0 bases unmatched. Germline V lookup: CDR1 MDHEN, CDR2 SYDVKM. The CDR3 loop reads CASKGASYNEQFF. In DNA form, the CDR3 reads TGTGCCAGCAAGGGGGCCTCCTACAATGAGCAGTTCTTC. Combining the CDR3 with reference TRBV28 and TRBJ2-1 gives the whole variable domain DVKVTQSSRYLVKRTGEKVFLECVQDMDHENMFWYRQDPGLGLRLIYFSYDVKMKEKGDIPEGYSVSREKKERFSLILESASTNQTSMYLCASKGASYNEQFFGPGTRLTVL.

This CDR3 reads CASSPDINSGNTIYF. In DNA, the CDR3 is TGCGCCAGCAGCCCCGACATAAACTCTGGAAACACCATATATTTT. J is TRBJ1-3 and V is TRBV5-1; D unresolved. CDR1 and CDR2 (germline): SGHRS, YFSETQ. This CDR3 has 15 residues. The V end was cut by 4 bases, the J end by 0 bases, with 11 bases between.

The chain couples TRBV28 to TRBJ1-5; 7 bases align to TRBD1. The length of the CDR3 is 16 residues. With V trimmed by 1 base and J by 9 bases, 12 bases remained unmatched. CDR1 and CDR2 from the germline V gene are MDHEN and SYDVKM. The CDR3 region has the DNA TGTGCCAGCAGTTTATTTGGACAGGACCACAGGGGGCCCCAGCATTTT. Residues: CASSLFGQDHRGPQHF.

This chain uses TRBV25-1 with TRBJ2-1, with a tentative D call TRBD1 (5 bases). V lost 6 bases, J lost 7 bases, and 19 bases lay in between. The CDR3 has 15 amino acids. CDR1 is MGHDK, CDR2 SYGVNS, per germline. As DNA, the CDR3 is TGTGCCAGCAGCAAACAGAAGGGGCGCGAAAATGAGCAGTTCTTC. This gives the protein CASSKQKGRENEQFF.

This clone has only a few counts. This sequence joins TRBV2 and TRBJ2-2; a weak D match, TRBD1 (6 bases). There are 14 residues in the CDR3. The germline V gene has CDR1 SNHLY and CDR2 FYNNEI. V was clipped by 10 bases and J by 5 bases, with 17 bases between them. DNA for the CDR3: TGTGCCATCGTCGGACAGTTTCGTACCGGGGAGCTGTTTTTT. Protein product: CAIVGQFRTGELFF.

Details on this clone: This sample also contains other DNA sequences that code for the same CDR3. The chain employs TRBV18 and TRBJ1-1, with TRBD1 as a possible D gene (5 bases). V was clipped by 3 bases and J by 1 base, with 6 bases between them. The CDR3 runs 13 residues. CDR1 KGHSH and CDR2 LQKENI come from the germline V gene. CDR3 loop: CASSPQGNTEAFF. As DNA, the CDR3 is TGTGCCAGCTCACCCCAGGGGAACACTGAAGCTTTCTTT. The full variable domain, completed using reference TRBV18 and TRBJ1-1, is NAGVMQNPRHLVRRRGQEARLRCSPMKGHSHVYWYRQLPEEGLKFMVYLQKENIIDESGMPKERFSAEFPKEGPSILRIQQVVRGDSAAYFCASSPQGNTEAFFGQGTRLTVV.

The rearrangement joins TRBV30 to TRBJ2-2; no clear D. The CDR3 covers 11 residues. Germline loops: CDR1 GTSNPN, CDR2 SVGIG (reference sequence). V was shortened by 1 base and J by 9 bases, with 6 bases between the two germline ends. The CDR3 nucleotides are TGTGCCTGGAGTGCTTTTAGGGAGCTGTTTTTT. Its translation is CAWSAFRELFF.

The rearrangement links TRBV7-3 to TRBJ1-1; TRBD1 matches at 9 bases. The CDR3 is 15 residues long. Germline V gives CDR1 SGHTA, CDR2 FQGTGA. Unmatched junction bases numbered 8, after V lost 5 bases and J lost 4 bases. The CDR3 protein is CASSLNTGGRTEAFF. The CDR3 nucleotides read TGTGCCAGCAGCCTTAATACAGGGGGCCGCACTGAAGCTTTCTTT.

The chain uses TRBV18 and TRBJ1-1, with 9 bases aligning to TRBD1. CDR1 and CDR2 from the germline V gene are KGHSH and LQKENI. The length of the CDR3 is 16 residues. V lost 3 bases and J lost 4; bases outside the gene matches: 9. CDR3 nucleotide sequence: TGTGCCAGCTCACCGAAGACAGGGGGTTCGGGCACTGAAGCTTTCTTT. Translation gives CASSPKTGGSGTEAFF.

A remark on this clone: Other DNA sequences from this sample encode an identical CDR3 as well. The chain has TRBV29-1 and TRBJ1-1, with 7 bases lining up with TRBD1. The V gene end was trimmed by 6 bases and the J gene end by 0 bases; junction bases not matched to a gene: 1. The CDR3 sequence is 12 residues long. Germline assignment: CDR1 SQVTM and CDR2 ANQGSEA. The CDR3 region has the DNA TGCAGCGTGGGACAGCTGAACACTGAAGCTTTCTTT. Its protein is CSVGQLNTEAFF.

V gene TRBV5-5 combines with J gene TRBJ1-2, with a tentative D call TRBD1 (6 bases). The CDR3 contains 16 residues. The V and J ends lost 4 bases and 4 bases respectively, with 20 bases between them. CDR1 is SGHKS, CDR2 YYEKEE, per germline (reference sequence). The CDR3 nucleotides read TGTGCCAGCAGCCCCTTGCCCGGGACAAACGGCTATGGCTACACCTTC. Its translation is CASSPLPGTNGYGYTF. Drawing the rest from reference TRBV5-5 and TRBJ1-2, the complete variable domain is DAGVTQSPTHLIKTRGQQVTLRCSPISGHKSVSWYQQVLGQGPQFIFQYYEKEERGRGNFPDRFSARQFPNYSSELNVNALLLGDSALYLCASSPLPGTNGYGYTFGSGTRLTVV.

The chain carries TRBV6-6 and TRBJ1-5; 7 nucleotides match TRBD1. Germline V lookup: CDR1 MNHNY, CDR2 SVGAGI (reference sequence). V was pared by 6 bases and J by 7 bases, with 3 bases of the junction left unmatched. The CDR3 spans 12 residues. The CDR3 loop is CASRQGIQPQHF. The DNA of the CDR3 is TGTGCCAGCAGACAGGGGATACAGCCCCAGCATTTT.

This chain uses TRBV5-5 with TRBJ2-1; 8 bases align to TRBD1. The V gene's germline CDR1 is SGHKS and CDR2 YYEKEE (reference sequence). This CDR3 has 16 residues. The V gene end was trimmed by 3 bases and the J gene end by 10 bases; junction bases not matched to a gene: 15. The CDR3 sequence is CASSYPGQDTLGEQFF. CDR3 sequence (DNA): TGTGCCAGCAGCTATCCGGGACAGGATACCCTCGGAGAGCAGTTCTTC. The entire variable domain, with the rest obtained from reference TRBV5-5 and TRBJ2-1, is as follows: DAGVTQSPTHLIKTRGQQVTLRCSPISGHKSVSWYQQVLGQGPQFIFQYYEKEERGRGNFPDRFSARQFPNYSSELNVNALLLGDSALYLCASSYPGQDTLGEQFFGPGTRLTVL.

This chain connects TRBV6-1 to TRBJ1-6; 8 positions agree with TRBD1. Germline CDR1 and CDR2: MNHNS and SASEGT. CDR3 length equals 18 residues. J lost 0 bases, V lost 1 base, and 5 bases had no gene match. CDR3: CASSEDGDRNSYNSPLHF. DNA of the CDR3: TGTGCCAGCAGTGAAGATGGGGACAGGAACTCCTATAATTCACCCCTCCACTTT.

This clone has only a few counts. V and J are TRBV6-5 and TRBJ2-7; a possible D gene is TRBD1 (6 bases). CDR3 length equals 14 residues. V lost 10 bases and J 1 base, leaving 17 bases between the germline ends. The germline V gene encodes CDR1 MNHEY and CDR2 SVGAGI. The CDR3, as DNA: TGTGCCACCTCCCCTCGGCAGGGGTCCTACGAGCAGTACTTC. It is translated as CATSPRQGSYEQYF.

CDR3 coding DNA: TGTGCCAGCAGCCCCCGGACAGGGGGCCATGGCTACACCTTC. Its protein product is CASSPRTGGHGYTF. The chain recombines TRBV7-2 with TRBJ1-2; TRBD1 matches 11 bases. Germline-derived CDR1 and CDR2 are SGHTA and FQGNSA. The trim removed 5 bases at V and 6 bases at J, leaving 5 bases unmatched. This CDR3 is built from 14 residues. Based on the CDR3 plus reference TRBV7-2 and TRBJ1-2, the full variable domain is GAGVSQSPSNKVTEKGKDVELRCDPISGHTALYWYRQSLGQGLEFLIYFQGNSAPDKSGLPSDRFSAERTGGSVSTLTIQRTQQEDSAVYLCASSPRTGGHGYTFGSGTRLTVV.

The V gene is TRBV29-1, the J gene TRBJ2-3; 10 positions match TRBD1. The CDR3 is 14 residues long. The germline gives CDR1 SQVTM, CDR2 ANQGSEA. The V segment lost 5 bases and the J segment 2 bases; nucleotides outside the gene matches: 4. CDR3 amino acids: CSVSGTGVTDTQYF. The CDR3 nucleotides are TGCAGCGTTTCCGGGACAGGGGTCACAGATACGCAGTATTTT.

This clone was seen only a few times. The chain carries TRBV2 and TRBJ2-7; TRBD1 agrees at 9 bases. Germline V gene data show CDR1 as SNHLY and CDR2 as FYNNEI. The CDR3 runs 16 residues. Trimming removed 9 bases from V and 3 bases from J; junction bases left unmatched: 15. The CDR3 here is CARSKGQGGLLYEQYF. CDR3 DNA: TGTGCCAGATCTAAGGGACAGGGAGGACTCCTCTACGAGCAGTACTTC.

The chain employs TRBV24-1 and TRBJ2-6, with 7 bases aligning to TRBD1. This CDR3 region has 17 residues. Germline trimming cut 4 bases from V and 4 bases from J; bases unmatched to any gene: 9. The germline V gene has CDR1 KGHDR and CDR2 SFDVKD. The CDR3 region has the DNA TGTGCCACCAGTGAAAGACAGGGCTTGAGAGGGGCCAACGTCCTGACTTTC. Residues: CATSERQGLRGANVLTF.

The CDR3 is CASSQGQAFNQPQHF. The CDR3, as DNA: TGTGCCAGCAGTCAGGGACAGGCGTTCAATCAGCCCCAGCATTTT. V gene TRBV3-1 (or the pseudogene TRBV3-2) combines with J gene TRBJ1-5; 8 nucleotides match TRBD1. J gave up 3 bases and V 6 bases, and 7 bases lay outside the gene matches. Germline CDR1 LGHDT, CDR2 YNNKEL (reference sequence). CDR3 length equals 15 residues.

Worth noting for this clone: This sample includes further DNA sequences coding for the same CDR3. The genes are TRBV19 and TRBJ1-2; the D gene is possibly TRBD1 (6 bases). Germline loops: CDR1 LNHDA, CDR2 SQIVND (reference sequence). The CDR3 is 13 amino acids. V shed 2 bases and J shed 3 bases, with 7 bases lying between them. DNA of the CDR3: TGTGCCAGTAGTATAAACAGGGACTATGGCTACACCTTC. Its translation is CASSINRDYGYTF.

The rearrangement links TRBV7-2 to TRBJ1-3; D is unclear. V shed 8 bases and J shed 0 bases, with 8 bases lying between them. The CDR3 contains 13 residues. CDR1 is SGHTA and CDR2 is FQGNSA in the germline V gene. In DNA, the CDR3 is TGTGCCAGCGGGAGGGACTCTGGAAACACCATATATTTT. The encoded protein is CASGRDSGNTIYF.

The rearrangement joins TRBV6-1 to TRBJ2-2, with D unclear. V was clipped by 0 bases and J by 5 bases, with 13 bases between them. This CDR3 region has 16 residues. From germline, CDR1 is MNHNS and CDR2 SASEGT. CDR3 amino acids: CASSEAHSLRTGELFF. CDR3 nucleotide sequence: TGTGCCAGCAGTGAAGCGCACTCACTTCGAACCGGGGAGCTGTTTTTT.

This clone was detected once. J is TRBJ1-1 and V is TRBV29-1; no clear D gene. Trimming removed 4 bases from V and 4 bases from J, with 13 bases in between. Per germline, CDR1 SQVTM and CDR2 ANQGSEA. The CDR3 runs to 13 residues. The CDR3 region has the DNA TGCAGCGTTGTAGTGGGCCTGGGCACTGAAGCTTTCTTT. This sequence encodes CSVVVGLGTEAFF.

The rearrangement links TRBV7-2 to TRBJ2-5, with a tentative D call TRBD2 (5 bases). CDR3 length: 14 amino acids. Germline CDR1 and CDR2: SGHTA and FQGNSA. Trimming took off 5 bases at V and 2 bases at J, with 12 bases between the two ends. In DNA, the CDR3 is TGTGCCAGCAGCCGGCCTCGGGGACAAGAGACCCAGTACTTC. The encoded protein is CASSRPRGQETQYF.